This T cell receptor beta chain was observed in a study of shared clonotypes between healthy human individuals. Study outcomes and limitations: The donor pool, a small one, limited the genetic and exposure-history diversity represented.

TCRdb keeps only in-frame clones here, not all; method: immunoSEQ multiplex PCR. This repertoire shows hundreds of thousands of clones, about 96% found once; its top ten account for about 0.057%. On this clone: What it binds is unknown.

Sample: naive CD4+ T cells sorted from blood. As to subset: CD45RA+ positively selected. The clonotype was recovered from a woman between 25 and 40 years old in good health.

The chain's CDR3 is CASSLVSWGRDGYTF. Here the CDR3 DNA reads TGTGCCAGCAGTTTGGTGTCGTGGGGGCGCGATGGCTACACCTTC. The chain carries TRBV28 and TRBJ1-2; D might be TRBD1 (6 bases). This CDR3 is 15 amino acids long. Germline V CDR1 and CDR2: MDHEN, SYDVKM. V was trimmed by 3 bases and J by 6 bases, leaving 17 bases between them.